This TCR beta chain was recovered during a study of cytomegalovirus exposure and HLA in healthy donors. Findings of the study overall: Sequence variants that were highly shared formed a cluster that was likely a sequencing artifact. Cytomegalovirus-associated status was assigned to approximately 160 TCR beta chains.

Healthy bone marrow donors supplied every sample. There are 17 residues in the CDR3. Trimming took off 2 bases at V and 1 base at J, with 17 bases between the two ends. CDR1 and CDR2 (germline): SGDLS, YYNGEE. To note about this clone: Its specificity is not known.

Both 60 Vbeta primers and 13 Jbeta primers went into the PCR. Generated by immunoSEQ multiplex PCR, the TCRdb table keeps only in-frame clones and is missing some. This table has some 130,000 clones, roughly 75% appearing once. The specimen sequenced was PBMCs. The sequence came from a young man in good health. The V and J genes are TRBV9 and TRBJ2-3; perhaps TRBD1 as D (5 bases). The CDR3 nucleotides read TGTGCCAGCAGCGTCATTATGGTGAGACAGTGCACAGATACGCAGTATTTT. It encodes CASSVIMVRQCTDTQYF.